This TCR beta chain was sequenced for a study of blood T cell repertoires in COVID-19. In the original workflow: Reference gene primers were amplified, and this amplification served to estimate nucleated cell counts. Sequencing was performed with immunoSEQ multiplex PCR; in TCRdb, only in-frame clones are kept and a portion is missing. The V and J calls and clone size come from that table; D and trimming were worked out from the DNA. The sample contains about 59,000 clones, 90% to 95% of which appear only once. The CDR3 sequence is 12 residues long. The V gene lost 3 bases and the J gene lost 5 bases, with 7 bases spanning the gap. CDR1 is MGHRA, CDR2 YSYEKL, per germline.

This sequence was found in a human donor in a cohort sampled during active COVID-19. Sequenced: peripheral blood. This chain uses TRBV4-1 with TRBJ1-2, with D maybe TRBD1 (5 bases). DNA for the CDR3: TGCGCCAGCAGCCATGACAGATATGGCTACACCTTC. This translates into CASSHDRYGYTF.